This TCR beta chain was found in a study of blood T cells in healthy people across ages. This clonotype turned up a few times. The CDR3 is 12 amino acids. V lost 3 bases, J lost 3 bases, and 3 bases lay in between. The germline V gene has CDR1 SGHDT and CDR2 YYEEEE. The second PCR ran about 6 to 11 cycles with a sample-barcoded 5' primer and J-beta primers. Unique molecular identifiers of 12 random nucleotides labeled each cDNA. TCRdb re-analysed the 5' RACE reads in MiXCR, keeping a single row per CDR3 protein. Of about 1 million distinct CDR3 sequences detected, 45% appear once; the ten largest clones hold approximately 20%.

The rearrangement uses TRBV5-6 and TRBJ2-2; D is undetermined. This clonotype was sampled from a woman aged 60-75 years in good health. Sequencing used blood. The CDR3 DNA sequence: TGTGCCAGCAGCTACGACACCGGGGAGCTGTTTTTT. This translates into CASSYDTGELFF.